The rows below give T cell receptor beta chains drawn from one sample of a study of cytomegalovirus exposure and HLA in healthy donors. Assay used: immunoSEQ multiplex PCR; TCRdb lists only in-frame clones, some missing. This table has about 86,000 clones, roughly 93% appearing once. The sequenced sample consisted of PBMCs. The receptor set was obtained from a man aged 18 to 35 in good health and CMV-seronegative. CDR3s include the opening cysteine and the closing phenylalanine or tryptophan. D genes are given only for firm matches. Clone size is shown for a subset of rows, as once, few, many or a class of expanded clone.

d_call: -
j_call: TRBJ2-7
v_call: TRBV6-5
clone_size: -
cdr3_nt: TGTGCCAGCAGTTACGCGGCGGGTTACTACGAGCAGTACTTC
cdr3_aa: CASSYAAGYYEQYF

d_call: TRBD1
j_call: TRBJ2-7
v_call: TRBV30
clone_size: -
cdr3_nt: TGTGCCTGGCAACAGGGGGCCGCTAGGGGGCAGTACTTC
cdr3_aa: CAWQQGAARGQYF

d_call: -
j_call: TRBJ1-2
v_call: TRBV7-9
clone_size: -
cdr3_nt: TGTGCCAGCAGCTTATATCTAGGGGAATATGGCTACACCTTC
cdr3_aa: CASSLYLGEYGYTF

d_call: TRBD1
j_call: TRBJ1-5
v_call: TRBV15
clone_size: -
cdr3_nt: TGTGCCACAAGTCCGGGACAGGGGGGATATCAGCCCCAGCATTTT
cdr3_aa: CATSPGQGGYQPQHF

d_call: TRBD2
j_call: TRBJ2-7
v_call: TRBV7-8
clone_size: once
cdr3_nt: TGTGCCAGCAGCTTAAGGCGGGAGAAGAGCTACGAGCAGTACTTC
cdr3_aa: CASSLRREKSYEQYF

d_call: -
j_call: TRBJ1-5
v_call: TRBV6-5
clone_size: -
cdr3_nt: TGTGCCAGCAGTAGCAGGGTCTCCCAGCCCCAGCATTTT
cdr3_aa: CASSSRVSQPQHF

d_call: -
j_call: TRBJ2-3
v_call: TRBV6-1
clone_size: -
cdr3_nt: TGTGCCAGCAGCCATAATATAGAGGTTACGCAGTATTTT
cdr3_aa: CASSHNIEVTQYF

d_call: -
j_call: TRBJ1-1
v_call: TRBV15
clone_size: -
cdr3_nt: TGTGCCACCAGCAGAGATACAGGAACAGCTAAGAACACTGAAGCTTTCTTT
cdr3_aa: CATSRDTGTAKNTEAFF

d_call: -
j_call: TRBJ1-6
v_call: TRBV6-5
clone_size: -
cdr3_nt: TGTGCCAGCAGTTACGAAACGGTCGGCTATAATTCACCCCTCCACTTT
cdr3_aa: CASSYETVGYNSPLHF

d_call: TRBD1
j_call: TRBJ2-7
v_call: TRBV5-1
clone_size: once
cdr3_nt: TGCGCCAGCAGCCCTGGGACAGCCCACGAGCAGTACTTC
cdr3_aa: CASSPGTAHEQYF

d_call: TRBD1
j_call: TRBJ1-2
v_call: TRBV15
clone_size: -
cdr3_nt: TGTGCCACCAGCAGAGGCGGACAGGGGGCCTATGGCTACACCTTC
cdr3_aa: CATSRGGQGAYGYTF

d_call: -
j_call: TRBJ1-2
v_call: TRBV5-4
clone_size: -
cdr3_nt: TGTGCCAGCAGCTTCGGGCAGGGCCTCGCCTATGGCTACACCTTC
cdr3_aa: CASSFGQGLAYGYTF

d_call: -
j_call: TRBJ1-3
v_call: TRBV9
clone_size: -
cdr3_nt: TGTGCCAGCAGCGTAAGAGGCGGAAACACCATATATTTT
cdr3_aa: CASSVRGGNTIYF

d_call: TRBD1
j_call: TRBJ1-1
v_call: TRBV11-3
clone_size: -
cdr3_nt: TGTGCCAGCAGCTTATCAGGGGGCAACACTGAAGCTTTCTTT
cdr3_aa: CASSLSGGNTEAFF

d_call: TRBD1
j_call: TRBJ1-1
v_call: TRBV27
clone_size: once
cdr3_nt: TGTGCCAGCAGCAAACCCTTGGGACAGGGAGGGACTGAAGCTTTCTTT
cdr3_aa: CASSKPLGQGGTEAFF

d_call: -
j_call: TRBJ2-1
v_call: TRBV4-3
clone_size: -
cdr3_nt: TGCGCCAGCAGCCAAACCCTCCGGGGGGCAGGGACCTACAATGAGCAGTTCTTC
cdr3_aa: CASSQTLRGAGTYNEQFF

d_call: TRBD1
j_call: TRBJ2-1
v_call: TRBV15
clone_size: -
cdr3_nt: TGTGCCACCAGCAATACAGGGGGGCGGCAGTTCTTC
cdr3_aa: CATSNTGGRQFF

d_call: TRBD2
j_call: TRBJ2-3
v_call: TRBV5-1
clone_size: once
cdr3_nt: TGCGCCAGCAGCTTGGGTCTAGCGGTCTACACAGATACGCAGTATTTT
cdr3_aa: CASSLGLAVYTDTQYF

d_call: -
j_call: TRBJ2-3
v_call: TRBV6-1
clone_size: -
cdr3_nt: TGTGCCAGCAGTTCACAGGTTAGCACAGATACGCAGTATTTT
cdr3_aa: CASSSQVSTDTQYF

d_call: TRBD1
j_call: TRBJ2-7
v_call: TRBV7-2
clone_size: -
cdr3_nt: TGTGCCAGCAGCTCACAGGGGGGAATTTCCTACGAGCAGTACTTC
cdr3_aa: CASSSQGGISYEQYF

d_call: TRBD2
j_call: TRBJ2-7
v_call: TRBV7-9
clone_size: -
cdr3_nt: TGTGCCAGCAGCCCACACCGGGTAGCGGGGGGGGCCAGCTCCTACGAGCAGTACTTC
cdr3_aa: CASSPHRVAGGASSYEQYF

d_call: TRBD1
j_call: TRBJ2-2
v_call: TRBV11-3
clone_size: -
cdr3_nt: TGTGCCAGCAGCTTAGGGGTACAAGGGGGCAGCGGGGAGCTGTTTTTT
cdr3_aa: CASSLGVQGGSGELFF

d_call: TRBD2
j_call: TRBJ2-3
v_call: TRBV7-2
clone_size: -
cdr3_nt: TGTGCCAGCAGCTTAGAACAGGCCGCGGGGGTTAATACGCAGTATTTT
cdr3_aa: CASSLEQAAGVNTQYF

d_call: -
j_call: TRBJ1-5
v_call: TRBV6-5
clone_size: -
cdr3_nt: TGTGCCAGCGCGGGAGGGGTAGATCAGCCCCAGCATTTT
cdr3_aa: CASAGGVDQPQHF

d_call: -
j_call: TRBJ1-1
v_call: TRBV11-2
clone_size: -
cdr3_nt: TGTGCCAGCAGCTTATTCAGGGGATTGATGAACACTGAAGCTTTCTTT
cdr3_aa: CASSLFRGLMNTEAFF

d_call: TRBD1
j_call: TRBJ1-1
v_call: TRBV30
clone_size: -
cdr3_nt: TGTGCCTGGAGTGTACCGGGACAGCTGAACACTGAAGCTTTCTTT
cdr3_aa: CAWSVPGQLNTEAFF

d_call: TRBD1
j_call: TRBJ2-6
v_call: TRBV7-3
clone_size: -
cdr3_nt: TGTGCCAGCAGCTCGAACTCAATTTTGACAGGGCAGGCTGGGGCCAACGTCCTGACTTTC
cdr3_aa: CASSSNSILTGQAGANVLTF

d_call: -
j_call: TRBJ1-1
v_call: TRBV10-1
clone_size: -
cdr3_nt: TGCGCCAGCAGTTCGGGTCCGCGCGATTCGGGGAAAGAAGCTTTCTTT
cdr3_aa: CASSSGPRDSGKEAFF

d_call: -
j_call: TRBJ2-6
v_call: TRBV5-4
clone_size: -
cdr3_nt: TGTGCCAGCAGCTGGGCTGGGCGCTCTGGGGCCAACGTCCTGACTTTC
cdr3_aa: CASSWAGRSGANVLTF

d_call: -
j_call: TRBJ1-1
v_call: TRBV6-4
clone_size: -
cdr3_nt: TGTGCCAGCAGGAGGACAGTTTCGCCCATGAACACTGAAGCTTTCTTT
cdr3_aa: CASRRTVSPMNTEAFF

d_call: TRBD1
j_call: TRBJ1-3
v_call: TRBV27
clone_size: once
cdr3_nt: TGTGCCAGCAGTTCACTCCCGGGACAGGGGTTTGGAAACACCATATATTTT
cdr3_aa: CASSSLPGQGFGNTIYF

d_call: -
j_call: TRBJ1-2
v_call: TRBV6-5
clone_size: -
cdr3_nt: TGTGCCAGCAGTTACGTAGCTCTCGACGGCTATGGCTACACCTTC
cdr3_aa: CASSYVALDGYGYTF

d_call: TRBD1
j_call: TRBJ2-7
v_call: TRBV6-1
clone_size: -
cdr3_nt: TGTGCCAGCAGTGAATCGACAGGGGTCCCCTACGAGCAGTACTTC
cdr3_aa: CASSESTGVPYEQYF

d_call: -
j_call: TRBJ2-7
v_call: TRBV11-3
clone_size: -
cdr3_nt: TGTGCCAGCAGCTTATCACCCGAGGAGATCTACGAGCAGTACTTC
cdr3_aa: CASSLSPEEIYEQYF

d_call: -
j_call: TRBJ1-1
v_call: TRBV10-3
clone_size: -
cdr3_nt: TGTGCCATCAGCGCAGGGGTAGGGACTGAAGCTTTCTTT
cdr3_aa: CAISAGVGTEAFF

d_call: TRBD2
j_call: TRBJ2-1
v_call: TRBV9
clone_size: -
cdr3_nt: TGTGCCAGCAGCGTGGGACTAGCGGGAGTTCGGCCCTACAATGAGCAGTTCTTC
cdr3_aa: CASSVGLAGVRPYNEQFF

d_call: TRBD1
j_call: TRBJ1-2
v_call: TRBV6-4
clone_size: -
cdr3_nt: TGTGCCAGCAGGGGAGATTATGGACAGGGTCACTATGGCTACACCTTC
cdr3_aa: CASRGDYGQGHYGYTF

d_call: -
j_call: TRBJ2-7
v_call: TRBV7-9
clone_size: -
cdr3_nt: TGTGCCAGCAGCTTAATTAACGGTCGGGGGTCCGAGCAGTACTTC
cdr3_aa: CASSLINGRGSEQYF

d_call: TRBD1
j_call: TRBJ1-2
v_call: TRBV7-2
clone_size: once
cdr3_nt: TGTGCCAGCAGCGGGGACAGCATCTTTCCCTACACCTTC
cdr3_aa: CASSGDSIFPYTF

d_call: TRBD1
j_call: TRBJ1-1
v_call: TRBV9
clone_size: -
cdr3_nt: TGTGCCAGCAGCGCTACAGGGGGTTCTGAAGCTTTCTTT
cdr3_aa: CASSATGGSEAFF

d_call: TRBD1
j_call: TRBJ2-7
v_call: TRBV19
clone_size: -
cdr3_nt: TGTGCCAGTAGGGGCACAGGGGGCTACGAGCAGTACTTC
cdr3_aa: CASRGTGGYEQYF

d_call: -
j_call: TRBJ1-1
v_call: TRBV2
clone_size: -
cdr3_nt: TGTGCCAGCAGTGAGGCAGTGAACACTGAAGCTTTCTTT
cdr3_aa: CASSEAVNTEAFF

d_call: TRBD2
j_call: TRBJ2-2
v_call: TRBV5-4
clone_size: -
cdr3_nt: TGTGCCAGCAGAAAAGCGCTGGGACTAGCGGGAACCGGGGAGCTGTTTTTT
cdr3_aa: CASRKALGLAGTGELFF

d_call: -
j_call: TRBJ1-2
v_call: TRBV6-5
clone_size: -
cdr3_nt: TGTGCCAGCAGGACAGAGGCATTTGGCTACACCTTC
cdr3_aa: CASRTEAFGYTF

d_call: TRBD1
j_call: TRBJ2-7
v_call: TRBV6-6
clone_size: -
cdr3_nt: TGTGCCAGCAGTATGAACCGGGACAGAGTATACGAGCAGTACTTC
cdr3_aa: CASSMNRDRVYEQYF

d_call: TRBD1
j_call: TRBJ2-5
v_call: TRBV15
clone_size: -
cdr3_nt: TGTGCCACCAGCCGCGTCGGACAGGCGTGGGAGACCCAGTACTTC
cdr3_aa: CATSRVGQAWETQYF

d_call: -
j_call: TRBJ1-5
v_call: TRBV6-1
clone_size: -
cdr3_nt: TGTGCCAGCAGTGAACAGAACACAGGCAATCAGCCCCAGCATTTT
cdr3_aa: CASSEQNTGNQPQHF

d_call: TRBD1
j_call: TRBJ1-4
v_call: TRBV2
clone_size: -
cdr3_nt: TGTGCCTATAAACCGGGACAGACTAATGAAAAACTGTTTTTT
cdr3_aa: CAYKPGQTNEKLFF

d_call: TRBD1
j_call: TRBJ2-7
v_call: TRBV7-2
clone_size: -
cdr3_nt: TGTGCCAGCAGCTTAGCTGGGACAGGGGGCCCCTACGAGCAGTACTTC
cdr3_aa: CASSLAGTGGPYEQYF

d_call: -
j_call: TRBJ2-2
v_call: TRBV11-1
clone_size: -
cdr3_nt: TGTGCCAGCAGTGAGACAGGGAGGTCGAACACCGGGGAGCTGTTTTTT
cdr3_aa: CASSETGRSNTGELFF

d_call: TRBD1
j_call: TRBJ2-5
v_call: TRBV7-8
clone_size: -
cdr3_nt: TGTGCCAGCAGCTCTCGACAGGGGACAGGAGAGACCCAGTACTTC
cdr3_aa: CASSSRQGTGETQYF

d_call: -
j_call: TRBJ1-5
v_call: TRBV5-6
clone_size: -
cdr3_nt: TGTGCCAGCAGCTTTGCTCTCCTACAGCCCCAGCATTTT
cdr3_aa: CASSFALLQPQHF

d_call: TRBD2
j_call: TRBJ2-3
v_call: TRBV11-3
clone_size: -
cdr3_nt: TGTGCCAGCAGCTTGGCCCTAGCGCGGGAGGCCACAGATACGCAGTATTTT
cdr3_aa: CASSLALAREATDTQYF

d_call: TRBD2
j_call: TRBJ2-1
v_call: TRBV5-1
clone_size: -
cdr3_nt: TGCGCCAGCAGCCCTGGACTAGCGGGGCCTCGGGGGCAGTTCTTC
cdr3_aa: CASSPGLAGPRGQFF

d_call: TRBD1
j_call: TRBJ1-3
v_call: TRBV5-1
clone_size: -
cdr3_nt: TGCGCCAGCAGCTTGGTGCCGGGACAGGGCCGCTCTGGAAACACCATATATTTT
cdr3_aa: CASSLVPGQGRSGNTIYF